Below are 19 T cell receptor beta chains sequenced from a single sample in a study of chemoradiotherapy in HPV16-positive cancers. Sequencing was performed with immunoSEQ multiplex PCR; in TCRdb, only in-frame clones are kept and a portion is missing. The data show 6,600 or so clones, with roughly 89% seen just once and 2.5% held by the top ten. This sample comprised tumor tissue, obtained from a patient who underwent chemoradiotherapy. These receptors were taken from a human donor with HPV-associated anogenital cancer.

The rearrangement joins TRBV6-5 to TRBJ2-1, with 7 nucleotides matching TRBD2. The CDR3 length is 15 residues. V dropped 4 bases and J dropped 6; count of bases not matched to a gene: 9. Looked up from germline, CDR1 is MNHEY and CDR2 is SVGAGI. The CDR3 DNA reads TGTGCCAGCAGTTTTGCGGGAGAAGGAGTCAATGAGCAGTTCTTC. Its protein is CASSFAGEGVNEQFF.

This clone was detected once. J is TRBJ2-3 and V is TRBV9; D unresolved. This CDR3 is built from 14 residues. Trimming shortened V by 4 bases and J by 0 bases, and 9 bases separated the two germline ends. CDR1 is SGDLS and CDR2 is YYNGEE in the germline V gene. CDR3 DNA: TGTGCCAGCAGCCCCTTCCCAAGCACAGATACGCAGTATTTT. It is translated as CASSPFPSTDTQYF.

The chain recombines TRBV7-9 with TRBJ2-7; D remains ambiguous. The ends were cut back, 5 bases at V and 3 bases at J, with 8 bases in the middle. This CDR3 region has 12 residues. Germline V gene sequence: CDR1 SEHNR, CDR2 FQNEAQ (reference sequence). DNA of the CDR3: TGTGCCAGCAGCCTTTCCTACTACGAGCAGTACTTC. Translated: CASSLSYYEQYF.

The CDR3 is CATRDSSGLSEKLFF. As DNA, the CDR3 is TGTGCCACCAGAGATTCTTCAGGGTTATCTGAAAAACTGTTTTTT. The genes are TRBV15 and TRBJ1-4; a possible D gene is TRBD1 (5 bases). Germline lookup yields CDR1 LNHNV and CDR2 YYDKDF (reference sequence). V was pared by 6 bases and J by 7 bases, with 18 bases between. This CDR3 contains 15 residues.

V and J are TRBV10-3 and TRBJ2-6, with a tentative D call TRBD1 (6 bases). The CDR3 is 16 amino acids. Trimming cost V 6 bases and J 4 bases, with 16 bases left between them. CDR1 is ENHRY and CDR2 is SYGVKD in the germline V gene. CDR3 DNA: TGTGCCATCAGCTCAAGACAGGAGCCAGGGGCCAACGTCCTGACTTTC. Protein sequence: CAISSRQEPGANVLTF.

The chain is built from TRBV5-1 and TRBJ2-3; D is unclear. Germline V gene lookup returns CDR1 SGHRS and CDR2 YFSETQ. V was shortened by 5 bases and J by 2 bases, with 12 bases between the two germline ends. The CDR3 length is 14 residues. CDR3 amino acids: CASSIPRTTDTQYF. CDR3 bases: TGCGCCAGCAGTATACCTAGGACCACAGATACGCAGTATTTT.

This clone occurred once. Its ends do not fully match the called genes, so a read error is possible. This sequence joins TRBV7-7 and TRBJ2-2, with 9 bases aligning to TRBD1. Germline CDR1 reads SSHAT; CDR2 reads FNYEAQ (reference sequence). The CDR3 is 15 amino acids. CDR3 coding DNA: TGTGCTAGCAGCCGCGGACAGGGGTTCACCGGGGAGCTGTTTTTT. It encodes CASSRGQGFTGELFF.

This clone was observed once. V gene TRBV19 combines with J gene TRBJ2-7; TRBD1 is a possible D gene (6 bases). Deletions cut 10 bases from V and 0 bases from J, with 19 bases between. The length of the CDR3 is 15 residues. Germline CDR1 LNHDA, CDR2 SQIVND (reference sequence). CDR3 in DNA: TGTGCCACCCGCCGGGACACCAGGAGCTCCTACGAGCAGTACTTC. Protein sequence: CATRRDTRSSYEQYF.

This clone was counted once. This sequence joins TRBV9 and TRBJ2-2; 9 bases map to TRBD2. CDR3 length equals 17 residues. Germline CDR1 SGDLS, CDR2 YYNGEE. With 0 bases clipped from V and 1 base from J, the junction kept 4 bases outside the gene matches. The DNA for the CDR3 is TGTGCCAGCAGCGTAGAAAAGACTAGCGGGAACACCGGGGAGCTGTTTTTT. This sequence encodes CASSVEKTSGNTGELFF.

CDR3 in amino acids: CAIRDRINYEQYF. Written as DNA, the CDR3 is TGTGCCATCAGAGACAGAATAAACTACGAGCAGTACTTC. The chain uses TRBV10-3 and TRBJ2-7; perhaps TRBD1 as D (5 bases). CDR3 length: 13 amino acids. Germline values: CDR1 ENHRY, CDR2 SYGVKD. Trimming cost V 6 bases and J 3 bases, with 12 bases left between them.

The chain uses TRBV9 and TRBJ1-2; TRBD1 matches 8 bases. Germline V lookup: CDR1 SGDLS, CDR2 YYNGEE. With 0 bases clipped from V and 0 bases from J, the junction kept 25 bases outside the gene matches. This CDR3 contains 23 residues. This CDR3 is CASSVDVDGRTGTGFKSNYGYTF. In DNA form, the CDR3 reads TGTGCCAGCAGCGTAGATGTAGACGGCCGAACCGGGACAGGTTTTAAATCTAACTATGGCTACACCTTC.

The chain recombines TRBV7-2 with TRBJ2-1; D remains unclear. CDR1 is SGHTA, CDR2 FQGNSA, per germline. V lost 4 bases, J lost 6 bases, and 10 bases lay in between. The CDR3 runs to 13 residues. The CDR3 sequence: CASSSDTGNEQFF. In DNA form, the CDR3 reads TGTGCCAGCAGCTCTGACACCGGCAATGAGCAGTTCTTC.

This sequence joins TRBV27 and TRBJ1-4, with 7 bases aligning to TRBD1. Germline-derived CDR1 and CDR2 are MNHEY and SMNVEV (reference sequence). CDR3 length: 15 amino acids. After removal of 3 bases from V and 11 bases from J, the junction contained 12 bases not matched to a gene. The CDR3 region has the DNA TGTGCCAGCAGTTTGTACGGGACAGACATGAATAAACTGTTTTTT. Amino acids: CASSLYGTDMNKLFF. Complete variable domain (other parts from reference TRBV27 and TRBJ1-4): EAQVTQNPRYLITVTGKKLTVTCSQNMNHEYMSWYRQDPGLGLRQIYYSMNVEVTDKGDVPEGYKVSRKEKRNFPLILESPSPNQTSLYFCASSLYGTDMNKLFFGSGTQLSVL.

The chain combines TRBV29-1 with TRBJ2-7; the D is unclear. CDR1 is SQVTM and CDR2 is ANQGSEA in the germline V gene. The CDR3 is made up of 11 amino acids. Trimming pared 8 bases from V and 5 bases from J, leaving 13 bases between. The DNA for the CDR3 is TGCAGCACCCTAGGGATCCACGAGCAGTACTTC. Its protein product is CSTLGIHEQYF.

The chain has TRBV11-3 and TRBJ2-1, with D tentatively TRBD1 or TRBD2 (5 bases each). Germline V gene lookup returns CDR1 SGHNT and CDR2 YENEEA. V lost 0 bases and J lost 12, with 15 bases in between. The length of the CDR3 is 14 residues. This chain's CDR3 is CASSLDPGTAMQFF. CDR3 DNA sequence: TGTGCCAGCAGCTTAGATCCCGGGACCGCGATGCAGTTCTTC.

This clone is large in the sample. The chain links TRBV6-5 to TRBJ2-7; weak D call: TRBD1 (6 bases). The CDR3 is made up of 14 amino acids. CDR1 and CDR2 from the germline V gene are MNHEY and SVGAGI. Trimming shortened V by 0 bases and J by 3 bases, and 9 bases separated the two germline ends. CDR3 in amino acids: CASSYSNRVYEQYF. The CDR3 bases are TGTGCCAGCAGTTACTCGAACAGGGTCTACGAGCAGTACTTC.

V and J are TRBV5-6 and TRBJ2-7; no clear D gene. Germline V gene lookup returns CDR1 SGHDT and CDR2 YYEEEE. V was trimmed by 2 bases and J by 5 bases, leaving 11 bases between them. CDR3 size: 13 residues. The CDR3 DNA follows: TGTGCCAGCAGCTTCCTTTCGGAAGACGAGCAGTACTTC. It is translated as CASSFLSEDEQYF.

This chain uses TRBV19 with TRBJ1-2; TRBD1 matches at 7 bases. Per germline, CDR1 LNHDA and CDR2 SQIVND (reference sequence). V trimming: 3 bases; J trimming: 6 bases; junction bases outside the gene matches: 4. The CDR3 runs to 13 residues. The CDR3 nucleotides are TGTGCCAGTAGTATCGGCAGGGGGGATGGCTACACCTTC. Encoded protein: CASSIGRGDGYTF. Using reference TRBV19 and TRBJ1-2 for the parts outside the CDR3, the full variable domain is DGGITQSPKYLFRKEGQNVTLSCEQNLNHDAMYWYRQDPGQGLRLIYYSQIVNDFQKGDIAEGYSVSREKKESFPLTVTSAQKNPTAFYLCASSIGRGDGYTFGSGTRLTVV.

The rearrangement uses TRBV7-9 and TRBJ1-6; D gene unclear. CDR1 is SEHNR and CDR2 is FQNEAQ in the germline V gene (reference sequence). This CDR3 is built from 14 residues. The ends were cut back, 2 bases at V and 5 bases at J, with 7 bases in the middle. DNA for the CDR3: TGTGCCAGCAGCTTACCCCGAAATAATTCACCCCTCCACTTT. Amino acids: CASSLPRNNSPLHF. The complete variable domain, with remaining parts taken from reference TRBV7-9 and TRBJ1-6, reads DTGVSQNPRHKITKRGQNVTFRCDPISEHNRLYWYRQTLGQGPEFLTYFQNEAQLEKSRLLSDRFSAERPKGSFSTLEIQRTEQGDSAMYLCASSLPRNNSPLHFGNGTRLTVT.